The present T cell receptor beta chain was sequenced within a study of T cells in Graves' hyperthyroidism and ophthalmopathy. RNA transcripts gave rise to amplified TCR beta CDR3 regions. An initial round of RT-PCR targeting the TCR CDR3 relied on the HTBI primer set. TCRdb ran MiXCR on the multiplex PCR reads and lists one entry per CDR3 protein. The data show approximately 400,000 distinct CDR3 sequences, with about 19% seen just once and 3.7% held by the top ten. Overall study results and limits: Stable hyperthyroidism was told apart from ophthalmopathy by a model built on 13 V-J features.

This clonotype was recorded at least ten times. Its antigen is undetermined. This CDR3 is 14 amino acids long. The V and J ends lost 2 bases and 11 bases, in that order; junction bases with no gene match: 9. Germline V lookup: CDR1 SGHAT, CDR2 FQNNGV. The chain joins TRBV11-2 to TRBJ1-2, with TRBD1 matching 9 bases. This TCR was sampled from a young woman with Graves' hyperthyroidism. Sequenced material: blood. DNA of the CDR3: TGTGCCAGCAGCTTACGCAGGACAGGGGAGGAGTACACCTTC. Protein product: CASSLRRTGEEYTF. Looking up the rest from reference TRBV11-2 and TRBJ1-2 gives the full variable domain: EAGVAQSPRYKIIEKRQSVAFWCNPISGHATLYWYQQILGQGPKLLIQFQNNGVVDDSQLPKDRFSAERLKGVDSTLKIQPAKLEDSAVYLCASSLRRTGEEYTFGSGTRLTVV.